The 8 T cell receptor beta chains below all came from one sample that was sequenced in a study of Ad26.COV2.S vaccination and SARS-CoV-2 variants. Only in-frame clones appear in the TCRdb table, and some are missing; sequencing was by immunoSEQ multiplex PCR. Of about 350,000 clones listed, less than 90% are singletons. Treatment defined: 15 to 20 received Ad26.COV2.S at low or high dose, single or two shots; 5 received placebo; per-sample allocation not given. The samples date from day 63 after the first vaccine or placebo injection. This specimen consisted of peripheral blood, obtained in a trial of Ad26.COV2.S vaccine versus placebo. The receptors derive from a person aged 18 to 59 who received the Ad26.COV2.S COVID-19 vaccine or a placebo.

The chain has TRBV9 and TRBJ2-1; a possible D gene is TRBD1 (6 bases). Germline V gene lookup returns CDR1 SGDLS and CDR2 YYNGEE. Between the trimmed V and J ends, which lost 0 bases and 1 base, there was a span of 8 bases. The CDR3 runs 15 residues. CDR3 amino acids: CASSVGTASYNEQFF. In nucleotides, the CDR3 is TGTGCCAGCAGCGTAGGGACAGCTTCCTACAATGAGCAGTTCTTC.

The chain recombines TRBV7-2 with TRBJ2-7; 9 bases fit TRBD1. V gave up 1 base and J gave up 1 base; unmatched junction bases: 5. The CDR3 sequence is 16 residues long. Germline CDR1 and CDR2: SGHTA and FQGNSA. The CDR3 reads CASSLEAGTGSYEQYF. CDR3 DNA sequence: TGTGCCAGCAGCTTAGAGGCCGGGACAGGGTCCTACGAGCAGTACTTC.

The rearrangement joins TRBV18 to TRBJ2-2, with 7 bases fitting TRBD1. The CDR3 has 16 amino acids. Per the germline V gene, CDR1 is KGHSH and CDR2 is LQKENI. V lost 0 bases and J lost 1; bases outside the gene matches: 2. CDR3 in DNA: TGTGCCAGCTCACCACCCGGGACAGAGAACACCGGGGAGCTGTTTTTT. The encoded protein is CASSPPGTENTGELFF.

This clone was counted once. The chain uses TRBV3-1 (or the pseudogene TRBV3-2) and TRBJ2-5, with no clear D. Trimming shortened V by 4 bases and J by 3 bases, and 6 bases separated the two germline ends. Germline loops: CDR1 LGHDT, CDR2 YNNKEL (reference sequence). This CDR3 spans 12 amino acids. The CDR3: CASSLLEETQYF. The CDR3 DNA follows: TGTGCCAGCAGCCTCCTGGAAGAGACCCAGTACTTC.

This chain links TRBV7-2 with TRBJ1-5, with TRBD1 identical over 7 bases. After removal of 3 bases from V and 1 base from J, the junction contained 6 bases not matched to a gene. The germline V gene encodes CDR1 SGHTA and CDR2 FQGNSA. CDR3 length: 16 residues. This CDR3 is CASSFLGGGSNQPQHF. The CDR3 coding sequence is TGTGCCAGCAGCTTTTTAGGGGGCGGGAGCAATCAGCCCCAGCATTTT.

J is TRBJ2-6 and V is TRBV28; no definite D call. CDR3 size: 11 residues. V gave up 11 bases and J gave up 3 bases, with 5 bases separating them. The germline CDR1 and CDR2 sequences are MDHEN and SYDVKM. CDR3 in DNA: TGTGCCGCAGGTGGGGCCAACGTCCTGACTTTC. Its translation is CAAGGANVLTF.

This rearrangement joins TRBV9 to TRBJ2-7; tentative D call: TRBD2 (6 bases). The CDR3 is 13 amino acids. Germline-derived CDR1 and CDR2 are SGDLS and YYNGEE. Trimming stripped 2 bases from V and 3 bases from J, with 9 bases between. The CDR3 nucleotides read TGTGCCAGCAGCGTCAGCGGGCACTACGAGCAGTACTTC. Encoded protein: CASSVSGHYEQYF.

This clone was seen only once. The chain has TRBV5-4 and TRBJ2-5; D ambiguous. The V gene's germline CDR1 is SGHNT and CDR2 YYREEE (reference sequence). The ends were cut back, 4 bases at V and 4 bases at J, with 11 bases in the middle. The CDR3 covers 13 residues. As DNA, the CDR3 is TGTGCCAGCAGCGTACCCCAAGGAGAGACCCAGTACTTC. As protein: CASSVPQGETQYF.